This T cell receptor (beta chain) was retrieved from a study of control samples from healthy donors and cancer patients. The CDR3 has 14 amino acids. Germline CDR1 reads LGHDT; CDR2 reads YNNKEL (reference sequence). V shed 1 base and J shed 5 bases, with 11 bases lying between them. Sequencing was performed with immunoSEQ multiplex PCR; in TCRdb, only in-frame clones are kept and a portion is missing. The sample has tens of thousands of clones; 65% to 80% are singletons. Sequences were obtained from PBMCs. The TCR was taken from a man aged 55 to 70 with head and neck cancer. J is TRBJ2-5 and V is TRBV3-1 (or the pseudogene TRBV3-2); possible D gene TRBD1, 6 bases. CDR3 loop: CASSQVTGDETQYF. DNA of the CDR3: TGTGCCAGCAGCCAAGTGACAGGAGATGAGACCCAGTACTTC.